Below are 16 T cell receptor beta chains sequenced from a single sample in a study of shared clonotypes between healthy human individuals. TCRdb's table, derived via immunoSEQ multiplex PCR, lists solely in-frame clones and lacks some. The top ten clones hold approximately 0.38% of a sample with more than 1.2 million clones, about 98.5% of them seen once. The source material was naive CD4+ T cells sorted from blood. Subset: CD45RA+ positively selected. All receptors come from a man aged 30-40 years in good health.

This chain links TRBV5-4 with TRBJ2-5; tentatively, D is TRBD1 or TRBD2 (5 bases each). The V gene lost 0 bases and the J gene lost 7 bases, with 16 bases spanning the gap. The CDR3 length is 15 residues. The germline V gene has CDR1 SGHNT and CDR2 YYREEE (reference sequence). The CDR3 is CASSLVLGDGATQYF. The CDR3 DNA is TGTGCCAGCAGCTTGGTTCTGGGGGACGGAGCGACCCAGTACTTC.

This clone has only one observation. The chain combines TRBV4-2 with TRBJ2-2, with 9 bases that match TRBD1. The CDR3 runs to 14 residues. With 6 bases clipped from V and 5 bases from J, the junction kept 4 bases outside the gene matches. Germline lookup yields CDR1 LGHNA and CDR2 YNFKEQ. The CDR3 bases are TGTGCCAGCAGTAAGACAGGGGGTACCGGGGAGCTGTTTTTT. Translating it yields CASSKTGGTGELFF.

The chain has TRBV5-5 and TRBJ1-2; D unclear. The CDR3 has 12 amino acids. V was pared by 0 bases and J by 8 bases, with 8 bases between. CDR1 is SGHKS and CDR2 is YYEKEE in the germline V gene (reference sequence). CDR3 sequence reads: CASSLGVSGYTF. The CDR3 nucleotides read TGTGCCAGCAGCTTGGGCGTTTCCGGCTACACCTTC.

Worth noting for this clone: An end of the junction differs from the germline gene, which may be a read error. The chain employs TRBV7-7 and TRBJ2-2; a possible D gene is TRBD1 (6 bases). The CDR3 is 14 amino acids. Germline assignment: CDR1 SSHAT and CDR2 FNYEAQ (reference sequence). The CDR3 DNA sequence: TGTGCTAGCAGCCCCCGGACAGCCACCGGGGAGCTGTTTTTT. It encodes CASSPRTATGELFF.

V and J are TRBV6-6 and TRBJ1-5, with D unresolved. Germline CDR1 reads MNHNY; CDR2 reads SVGAGI (reference sequence). The CDR3 loop spans 15 amino acids. V lost 2 bases to trimming and J lost 0 bases, with 8 bases between them. The CDR3 region has the DNA TGTGCCAGCAGTTACCGCCAAAATAGCAATCAGCCCCAGCATTTT. Translated: CASSYRQNSNQPQHF.

On this clone itself: Other DNA variants within this sample encode the same CDR3. CDR3 in amino acids: CASSPGGTYEQYF. CDR3 DNA sequence: TGTGCCAGCTCACCTGGCGGGACCTACGAGCAGTACTTC. This chain connects TRBV18 to TRBJ2-7; tentatively, D is TRBD2 (6 bases). The CDR3 has 13 amino acids. The germline gives CDR1 KGHSH, CDR2 LQKENI. V was cut by 3 bases and J by 2 bases, with 8 bases left in between.

This clone was detected only a few times. Other DNA sequences in the sample encode the same CDR3. The rearrangement uses TRBV18 and TRBJ1-3, with D maybe TRBD1 (5 bases). Between the trimmed V and J ends, which lost 3 bases and 0 bases, there was a span of 6 bases. CDR1 KGHSH and CDR2 LQKENI come from the germline V gene. This CDR3 is 14 amino acids long. CDR3 amino acids: CASSPTDSGNTIYF. The CDR3 DNA reads as TGTGCCAGCTCACCGACAGACTCTGGAAACACCATATATTTT.

The V gene is TRBV28, the J gene TRBJ1-4, with a possible D match to TRBD1 (5 bases). The CDR3 spans 17 residues. Germline V lookup: CDR1 MDHEN, CDR2 SYDVKM. V shed 5 bases and J shed 0 bases, with 16 bases lying between them. The CDR3 nucleotides read TGTGCCAGCAGTGCGGGACGCAGTATGGCAACTAATGAAAAACTGTTTTTT. Amino acid sequence: CASSAGRSMATNEKLFF.

The V gene is TRBV28, the J gene TRBJ2-1; 8 bases align to TRBD2. With V trimmed by 6 bases and J by 0 bases, 13 bases remained unmatched. The germline V gene has CDR1 MDHEN and CDR2 SYDVKM. The CDR3 is 18 residues long. The CDR3 region is CASRPTIVLADSYNEQFF. CDR3 coding DNA: TGTGCCAGCAGACCGACCATCGTACTAGCGGACTCCTACAATGAGCAGTTCTTC. Complete variable domain (other parts from reference TRBV28 and TRBJ2-1): DVKVTQSSRYLVKRTGEKVFLECVQDMDHENMFWYRQDPGLGLRLIYFSYDVKMKEKGDIPEGYSVSREKKERFSLILESASTNQTSMYLCASRPTIVLADSYNEQFFGPGTRLTVL.

The chain couples TRBV29-1 to TRBJ1-1; a possible D gene is TRBD1 (5 bases). This CDR3 spans 14 amino acids. V lost 0 bases and J 6 bases, leaving 14 bases between the germline ends. Germline V gives CDR1 SQVTM, CDR2 ANQGSEA. The CDR3 spells CSVEDWGGSAEAFF. The CDR3 DNA is TGCAGCGTTGAAGATTGGGGGGGGAGCGCTGAAGCTTTCTTT. The whole variable domain, remainder taken from reference TRBV29-1 and TRBJ1-1, is SAVISQKPSRDICQRGTSLTIQCQVDSQVTMMFWYRQQPGQSLTLIATANQGSEATYESGFVIDKFPISRPNLTFSTLTVSNMSPEDSSIYLCSVEDWGGSAEAFFGQGTRLTVV.

V is TRBV28 and J is TRBJ1-3; 7 positions match TRBD1. Germline CDR1 and CDR2: MDHEN and SYDVKM. V lost 6 bases to trimming and J lost 0 bases; unmatched junction nucleotides: 14. The CDR3 has 18 amino acids. The CDR3 loop reads CASSKASTGIVSGNTIYF. CDR3 nucleotides: TGTGCCAGCAGCAAGGCGTCGACAGGGATCGTCTCTGGAAACACCATATATTTT. The variable domain in full, completed from reference TRBV28 and TRBJ1-3, reads DVKVTQSSRYLVKRTGEKVFLECVQDMDHENMFWYRQDPGLGLRLIYFSYDVKMKEKGDIPEGYSVSREKKERFSLILESASTNQTSMYLCASSKASTGIVSGNTIYFGEGSWLTVV.

The chain uses TRBV6-1 and TRBJ2-1, with TRBD2 identical over 8 bases. This CDR3 comprises 16 residues. The trim removed 4 bases at V and 3 bases at J, leaving 8 bases unmatched. CDR1 is MNHNS, CDR2 SASEGT, per germline. The CDR3 region has the DNA TGTGCCAGCAGTGGCAAGGTAGCGGGGCTCTACAATGAGCAGTTCTTC. Protein: CASSGKVAGLYNEQFF.

The chain has TRBV30 and TRBJ2-7; 8 nucleotides align to TRBD2. Germline V gene data show CDR1 as GTSNPN and CDR2 as SVGIG (reference sequence). This CDR3 is built from 16 residues. V shed 0 bases, J shed 3 bases, and the junction held 10 bases outside the gene matches. The CDR3 bases are TGTGCCTGGAGTGTACCCACACCGGGAGGGCTCTACGAGCAGTACTTC. Residues: CAWSVPTPGGLYEQYF.

The chain links TRBV5-4 to TRBJ2-3; D not certain. The CDR3 extends over 16 amino acids. Germline V gives CDR1 SGHNT, CDR2 YYREEE (reference sequence). Trimming stripped 1 base from V and 0 bases from J, with 12 bases between. CDR3 sequence: CASSLPRGYSTDTQYF. The CDR3 nucleotides are TGTGCCAGCAGCTTGCCTCGTGGATATAGCACAGATACGCAGTATTTT.

V usage is TRBV21-1 and J usage is TRBJ1-3; TRBD1, the D gene given by the table, was not confirmed from the DNA. TRBV21-1 is a known pseudogene. The CDR3 covers 16 residues. CDR3 amino acids: CASSKRGQGAGNTIYF. CDR3 DNA: TGTGCCAGCAGCAAACGTGGGCAGGGGGCTGGAAACACCATATATTTT.

This chain joins TRBV5-1 and TRBJ1-2; D gene unclear. Germline lookup yields CDR1 SGHRS and CDR2 YFSETQ. V lost 4 bases to trimming and J lost 1 base, with 11 bases between them. The CDR3 runs to 14 residues. CDR3 DNA: TGCGCCAGCAGCGTCTCCGGGGTTAACTATGGCTACACCTTC. Translated, it gives CASSVSGVNYGYTF. The whole variable domain, remainder taken from reference TRBV5-1 and TRBJ1-2, is KAGVTQTPRYLIKTRGQQVTLSCSPISGHRSVSWYQQTPGQGLQFLFEYFSETQRNKGNFPGRFSGRQFSNSRSEMNVSTLELGDSALYLCASSVSGVNYGYTFGSGTRLTVV.